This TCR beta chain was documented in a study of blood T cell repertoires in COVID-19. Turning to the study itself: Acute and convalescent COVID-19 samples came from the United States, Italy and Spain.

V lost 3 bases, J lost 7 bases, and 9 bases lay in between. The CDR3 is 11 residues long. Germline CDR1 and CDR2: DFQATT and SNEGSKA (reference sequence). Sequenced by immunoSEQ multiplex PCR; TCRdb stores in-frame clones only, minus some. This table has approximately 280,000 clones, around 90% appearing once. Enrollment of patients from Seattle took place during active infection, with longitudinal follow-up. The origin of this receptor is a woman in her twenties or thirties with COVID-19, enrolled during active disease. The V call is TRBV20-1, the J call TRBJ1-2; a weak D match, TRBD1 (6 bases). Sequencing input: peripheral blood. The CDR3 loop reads CSASAGVGYTF. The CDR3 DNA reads TGCAGTGCTAGTGCAGGGGTTGGCTACACCTTC.